This T cell receptor beta chain appears in the sequencing data of a study of blood T cells in healthy people across ages. Points from the study as a whole: Per million T cells, the diversity of TCR beta decreased roughly linearly as age advanced.

Comment on this clonotype: Its specificity is unknown.

The sample, roughly 9.5 milliliters of peripheral blood, was drawn from each donor. Primed by a sample-barcoded 5' primer and a J-beta primer mix, a second PCR proceeded for about 7 to 12 cycles. Unique molecular identifiers of 12 random nucleotides labeled each cDNA. TCRdb re-called the 5' RACE reads through MiXCR, storing one row per CDR3 protein. In the table there are some 860,000 distinct CDR3 sequences, just over 55% of which are singletons. CDR3 length: 15 residues. The V gene end was trimmed by 4 bases and the J gene end by 2 bases; junction bases not matched to a gene: 7. Germline lookup yields CDR1 SGHRS and CDR2 YFSETQ.

The chain has TRBV5-1 and TRBJ2-3; 7 positions match TRBD2. Sample: blood. The receptor's source is a middle-aged man in good health. DNA of the CDR3: TGCGCCAGCAGCCCGGGGGACTATTCCACAGATACGCAGTATTTT. Protein: CASSPGDYSTDTQYF.